The 19 T cell receptor beta chains given below trace back to one sample, sequenced in a study of T cell changes during pregnancy in multiple sclerosis. TCRdb's copy holds only in-frame clones and misses some; the assay was immunoSEQ multiplex PCR. Of tens of thousands of clones detected, around nine tenths appear once; the ten largest clones hold 0.74%. Sequenced here: CD4+ T cells from peripheral blood mononuclear cells, sampled in the first trimester of pregnancy. These receptors came from a female donor in good health, enrolled as a control in a pregnancy study.

The J gene is TRBJ2-3, the V gene TRBV7-3; D is perhaps TRBD1 (6 bases). The CDR3 spans 13 residues. V was trimmed by 2 bases and J by 4 bases, leaving 7 bases between them. Germline V gene lookup returns CDR1 SGHTA and CDR2 FQGTGA. For the CDR3, the DNA is TGTGCCAGCAGCTTACAGGGGTCAGATACGCAGTATTTT. It codes for CASSLQGSDTQYF. The full variable domain, rest sourced from reference TRBV7-3 and TRBJ2-3, is GAGVSQTPSNKVTEKGKYVELRCDPISGHTALYWYRQSLGQGPEFLIYFQGTGAADDSGLPNDRFFAVRPEGSVSTLKIQRTERGDSAVYLCASSLQGSDTQYFGPGTRLTVL.

J is TRBJ2-5 and V is TRBV23-1; 8 nucleotides match TRBD1. Being an ORF, TRBV23-1 has a function that is uncertain. The V and J ends lost 4 bases and 3 bases, in that order; junction bases with no gene match: 10. The CDR3 is 16 residues long. Here the CDR3 reads CASSPPGRGRKETQYF. The DNA of the CDR3 is TGCGCCAGCAGTCCCCCGGGCAGGGGGCGAAAAGAGACCCAGTACTTC.

The chain joins TRBV15 to TRBJ1-1; possibly TRBD1 for D (5 bases). The CDR3 covers 14 residues. Germline values: CDR1 LNHNV, CDR2 YYDKDF (reference sequence). Trimming pared 1 base from V and 1 base from J, leaving 7 bases between. CDR3 nucleotides: TGTGCCACCAGCAGAGCCAGGGCGAACACTGAAGCTTTCTTT. This gives the protein CATSRARANTEAFF.

The chain recombines TRBV9 with TRBJ1-5, with a weak D call TRBD1 (6 bases). This CDR3 has 15 amino acids. The V end was cut by 3 bases, the J end by 5 bases, with 15 bases between. Germline V gives CDR1 SGDLS, CDR2 YYNGEE. CDR3 in amino acids: CASSGAGDAHQPQHF. CDR3 in DNA: TGTGCCAGCAGCGGGGCAGGGGATGCGCATCAGCCCCAGCATTTT.

This clone has a single count. The CDR3 region has the DNA TGTGCCAGCTCACCACTAGGGACAGGGGGTCGTAGGGTCCCTCTACAGCCCCAGCATTTT. Its translation: CASSPLGTGGRRVPLQPQHF. This chain uses TRBV18 with TRBJ1-5; 11 positions match TRBD1. The junction had 18 bases not matched to a gene; V was cut back by 1 base and J by 7 bases. In germline, CDR1 is KGHSH, CDR2 LQKENI. This CDR3 has 20 residues.

The rearrangement links TRBV4-2 to TRBJ2-2, with D unclear. The ends were cut back, 0 bases at V and 6 bases at J, with 8 bases in the middle. CDR1 and CDR2 (germline): LGHNA, YNFKEQ. The CDR3 is 14 amino acids. The CDR3 spells CASSQEAPAGELFF. The CDR3 region has the DNA TGTGCCAGCAGCCAAGAAGCTCCGGCCGGGGAGCTGTTTTTT.

The chain uses TRBV7-2 and TRBJ2-3, with 9 bases aligning to TRBD2. CDR3 length equals 15 residues. The germline V gene has CDR1 SGHTA and CDR2 FQGNSA. J lost 4 bases, V lost 3 bases, and 5 bases had no gene match. The CDR3: CASSFAGGAPDTQYF. Here the CDR3 DNA reads TGTGCCAGCAGCTTTGCGGGGGGGGCACCAGATACGCAGTATTTT.

V and J are TRBV20-1 and TRBJ2-7; tentatively, D is TRBD1 (6 bases). Looked up from germline, CDR1 is DFQATT and CDR2 is SNEGSKA (reference sequence). Trimming took 5 bases from V and 3 from J, leaving 8 bases between them. The CDR3 length is 11 residues. The CDR3 region is CSAVQGYEQYF. The DNA of the CDR3 is TGCAGTGCTGTACAGGGCTACGAGCAGTACTTC.

DNA of the CDR3: TGTGCCAGCAGCGTCGACTCCGGGTACACTGAAGCTTTCTTT. Protein sequence: CASSVDSGYTEAFF. The rearrangement uses TRBV9 and TRBJ1-1; D unresolved. V was trimmed by 2 bases and J by 3 bases, leaving 11 bases between them. CDR1 is SGDLS, CDR2 YYNGEE, per germline. This CDR3 is built from 14 residues.

The chain joins TRBV19 to TRBJ1-5; no clear D. Germline loops: CDR1 LNHDA, CDR2 SQIVND (reference sequence). This CDR3 has 15 amino acids. The V end lost 3 bases, the J end lost 2 bases, and 11 bases lay between the germline ends. The CDR3 protein is CASSIMSGGNQPQHF. The CDR3 bases are TGTGCCAGTAGTATCATGTCCGGAGGCAATCAGCCCCAGCATTTT.

This clone was detected once. A junction boundary mismatches the germline segment, possibly from a read error. The chain uses TRBV5-1 and TRBJ1-1, with a weak D call TRBD1 (5 bases). CDR1 and CDR2 (germline): SGHRS, YFSETQ. The CDR3 is 14 amino acids. The DNA of the CDR3 is TGCGCCAGCAGGTTGGGTACGGGGGGCACTGAAGCTTTCTTT. Encoded protein: CASRLGTGGTEAFF.

Only one count was recorded for this clone. V usage is TRBV19 and J usage is TRBJ2-2, with 8 bases fitting TRBD2. From germline, CDR1 is LNHDA and CDR2 SQIVND (reference sequence). V shed 4 bases and J 2 bases; nucleotides not matched to a gene: 3. There are 15 residues in the CDR3. The CDR3 sequence: CASSSSGTNTGELFF. The CDR3 DNA reads TGTGCCAGTAGTAGTAGCGGGACTAACACCGGGGAGCTGTTTTTT. Looking up the rest from reference TRBV19 and TRBJ2-2 gives the full variable domain: DGGITQSPKYLFRKEGQNVTLSCEQNLNHDAMYWYRQDPGQGLRLIYYSQIVNDFQKGDIAEGYSVSREKKESFPLTVTSAQKNPTAFYLCASSSSGTNTGELFFGEGSRLTVL.

This clone qualifies as medium-sized. The chain employs TRBV10-3 and TRBJ2-7, with D possibly matching TRBD1 (6 bases). V was pared by 6 bases and J by 0 bases, with 9 bases between. Germline V CDR1 and CDR2: ENHRY, SYGVKD. The CDR3 spans 13 residues. CDR3 protein: CAIRQGSSYEQYF. For the CDR3, the DNA is TGTGCCATCAGGCAGGGGAGCTCCTACGAGCAGTACTTC.

J is TRBJ1-1 and V is TRBV20-1, with 9 bases fitting TRBD1. The CDR3 length is 11 residues. The V gene end was trimmed by 2 bases and the J gene end by 10 bases; junction bases not matched to a gene: 2. CDR1 DFQATT and CDR2 SNEGSKA come from the germline V gene (reference sequence). In nucleotides, the CDR3 is TGCAGTGCTAGACACAGGGGGCCAGCTTTCTTT. Translation: CSARHRGPAFF.

The V call is TRBV6-5, the J call TRBJ2-5; D possibly corresponds to TRBD1 (6 bases). Germline assignment: CDR1 MNHEY and CDR2 SVGAGI. Trimming pared 6 bases from V and 5 bases from J, leaving 10 bases between. This CDR3 spans 12 amino acids. CDR3 in amino acids: CASRKRGETQYF. The CDR3 region has the DNA TGTGCCAGCAGAAAAAGGGGGGAGACCCAGTACTTC.

The gene calls are TRBV4-1 and TRBJ2-2; the D gene is possibly TRBD1 (5 bases). Trimming took off 0 bases at V and 0 bases at J, with 14 bases between the two ends. The CDR3 spans 18 residues. Germline V gene data show CDR1 as MGHRA and CDR2 as YSYEKL. In nucleotides, the CDR3 is TGCGCCAGCAGCCAAGAGACTGGGGCCACCCCGAACACCGGGGAGCTGTTTTTT. It encodes CASSQETGATPNTGELFF.

The sample holds a few counts of this clone. This sequence joins TRBV10-1 and TRBJ2-2, with D possibly matching TRBD1 (5 bases). There are 16 residues in the CDR3. Germline V gives CDR1 WNHNN, CDR2 SYGVQD (reference sequence). V dropped 7 bases and J dropped 0 bases, with 15 bases sitting between them. CDR3 DNA sequence: TGCGCCAGCAACCCTGACAGAATCACGAACACCGGGGAGCTGTTTTTT. It translates to CASNPDRITNTGELFF.

This rearrangement joins TRBV10-2 to TRBJ2-3; 10 bases are shared with TRBD2. The CDR3 sequence is 15 residues long. From germline, CDR1 is WSHSY and CDR2 SAAADI. V lost 6 bases and J lost 3; bases outside the gene matches: 6. In DNA form, the CDR3 reads TGCGCCAGCAGGCAAGCGGGGGGGCCAACAGATACGCAGTATTTT. Encoded protein: CASRQAGGPTDTQYF.

J is TRBJ2-3 and V is TRBV9; 7 bases match TRBD1. With 4 bases clipped from V and 0 bases from J, the junction kept 8 bases outside the gene matches. The CDR3 loop spans 16 amino acids. CDR1 is SGDLS, CDR2 YYNGEE, per germline. The CDR3 protein is CASSQRGTASTDTQYF. The CDR3 DNA reads TGTGCCAGCAGCCAAAGGGGGACAGCAAGCACAGATACGCAGTATTTT. The full variable domain, with the rest looked up from reference TRBV9 and TRBJ2-3, is DSGVTQTPKHLITATGQRVTLRCSPRSGDLSVYWYQQSLDQGLQFLIQYYNGEERAKGNILERFSAQQFPDLHSELNLSSLELGDSALYFCASSQRGTASTDTQYFGPGTRLTVL.